Below are 24 T cell receptor beta chains sequenced from a single sample in a study of cytomegalovirus exposure and HLA in healthy donors. The PCR ran on 60 Vbeta and 13 Jbeta primers. The assay was immunoSEQ multiplex PCR, and TCRdb's table has in-frame clones only and misses some. The sample consists of fewer than 95,000 clones, around 80% of them appearing once. The material sequenced was PBMCs. The receptor set was obtained from a young man in good health and CMV-seronegative.

The J gene is TRBJ1-1, the V gene TRBV18; 8 bases are shared with TRBD1. CDR1 is KGHSH, CDR2 LQKENI, per germline. This CDR3 is 12 amino acids long. V trimming: 5 bases; J trimming: 7 bases; junction bases outside the gene matches: 3. The CDR3 spells CASSNDRGEAFF. The CDR3, as DNA: TGTGCCAGCTCAAATGACAGGGGTGAAGCTTTCTTT.

A note on this clone: Germline and junction disagree at one end, which may indicate a read error. This chain joins TRBV7-9 and TRBJ2-1; 9 nucleotides line up with TRBD1. Germline V CDR1 and CDR2: SEHNR, FQNEAQ (reference sequence). This CDR3 is built from 16 residues. This CDR3 is CSSSRPGQGVLNEQFF. The CDR3 nucleotides are TGTTCCAGCAGCCGTCCGGGACAGGGTGTCCTCAATGAGCAGTTCTTC.

Comment on this clone: One end of the junction is discordant with germline, which a read error may explain. This rearrangement joins TRBV29-1 to TRBJ2-5; 11 positions match TRBD1. Germline CDR1 is SQVTM and CDR2 is ANQGSEA. This CDR3 has 13 residues. The CDR3 nucleotides read TGCAGCGGCGGGACAGGGGGACAAGAGGCCCAGTACTTC. This gives the protein CSGGTGGQEAQYF.

The rearrangement joins TRBV19 to TRBJ1-4; 9 nucleotides agree with TRBD1. Germline CDR1 LNHDA, CDR2 SQIVND (reference sequence). Losses at the gene ends were 3 bases for V and 10 bases for J; bases not matched to a gene: 9. The CDR3 runs to 15 residues. The CDR3, as DNA: TGTGCCAGTAGTATTCCGGGACAGGGTGTCGGAAAACTGTTTTTT. Its protein product is CASSIPGQGVGKLFF.

The chain combines TRBV9 with TRBJ2-3; no clear D gene. The CDR3 runs to 16 residues. Germline-derived CDR1 and CDR2 are SGDLS and YYNGEE. The V gene lost 0 bases and the J gene lost 0 bases, with 11 bases spanning the gap. CDR3 nucleotides: TGTGCCAGCAGCGTAGGAGTTAGCCAAAGCACAGATACGCAGTATTTT. This sequence encodes CASSVGVSQSTDTQYF.

The chain combines TRBV6-5 with TRBJ2-1; 13 bases match TRBD2. CDR1 is MNHEY and CDR2 is SVGAGI in the germline V gene. The V and J ends lost 5 bases and 2 bases, in that order; junction bases with no gene match: 0. This CDR3 contains 15 residues. CDR3 in DNA: TGTGCCAGCAGTACTAGCGGGGGGGCCTACAATGAGCAGTTCTTC. Amino acids: CASSTSGGAYNEQFF.

This sequence joins TRBV4-1 and TRBJ2-3; 9 bases align to TRBD2. The CDR3 loop spans 15 amino acids. Losses at the gene ends were 0 bases for V and 5 bases for J; bases not matched to a gene: 3. CDR1 and CDR2 from the germline V gene are MGHRA and YSYEKL. This chain's CDR3 is CASSQEGGRVDTQYF. In DNA form, the CDR3 reads TGCGCCAGCAGCCAAGAAGGCGGGAGGGTAGATACGCAGTATTTT.

This clone was recorded only once. The chain couples TRBV4-1 to TRBJ2-2; tentatively, D is TRBD1 (5 bases). Trimming stripped 0 bases from V and 0 bases from J, with 11 bases between. CDR1 and CDR2 (germline): MGHRA, YSYEKL. The CDR3 consists of 17 residues. CDR3 bases: TGCGCCAGCAGCCAAGATTATTGGACATCGAACACCGGGGAGCTGTTTTTT. Amino acids: CASSQDYWTSNTGELFF.

This clone was observed a handful of times. V and J are TRBV5-1 and TRBJ2-1; 8 bases map to TRBD2. This CDR3 is 15 amino acids long. V gave up 2 bases and J gave up 5 bases; unmatched junction bases: 6. Germline V gene sequence: CDR1 SGHRS, CDR2 YFSETQ. This chain's CDR3 is CASSFLAGTNNEQFF. The CDR3 region has the DNA TGCGCCAGCAGCTTTTTAGCGGGGACTAACAATGAGCAGTTCTTC. The variable domain in full, completed from reference TRBV5-1 and TRBJ2-1, reads KAGVTQTPRYLIKTRGQQVTLSCSPISGHRSVSWYQQTPGQGLQFLFEYFSETQRNKGNFPGRFSGRQFSNSRSEMNVSTLELGDSALYLCASSFLAGTNNEQFFGPGTRLTVL.

Only a few counts were recorded for this clone. The V gene is TRBV10-3, the J gene TRBJ2-7; D may be TRBD2 (6 bases). Deletions cut 6 bases from V and 3 bases from J, with 18 bases between. CDR1 is ENHRY and CDR2 is SYGVKD in the germline V gene. The CDR3 has 15 amino acids. This chain's CDR3 is CAISEDVTAGYEQYV. CDR3 in DNA: TGTGCCATCAGCGAGGACGTGACAGCGGGCTACGAGCAGTACGTC.

The chain is built from TRBV9 and TRBJ2-5; D is uncertain. Germline loops: CDR1 SGDLS, CDR2 YYNGEE. V lost 3 bases to trimming and J lost 5 bases, with 11 bases between them. The CDR3 is made up of 13 amino acids. The CDR3 is CASSGARSETQYF. CDR3 nucleotides: TGTGCCAGCAGCGGGGCCCGATCGGAGACCCAGTACTTC.

This clone was counted a single time. This chain joins TRBV7-3 and TRBJ1-1; D is ambiguous. CDR1 and CDR2 (germline): SGHTA, FQGTGA. The ends were cut back, 5 bases at V and 1 base at J, with 14 bases in the middle. This CDR3 has 15 residues. In DNA form, the CDR3 reads TGTGCCAGCAGCCCTATTGGAGAGGGGAACACTGAAGCTTTCTTT. It codes for CASSPIGEGNTEAFF.

The rearrangement links TRBV5-1 to TRBJ1-6; 9 positions match TRBD1. CDR1 is SGHRS and CDR2 is YFSETQ in the germline V gene. The CDR3 has 15 amino acids. Trimming cost V 4 bases and J 3 bases; bases outside gene matches: 2. The CDR3 protein is CASSQGQGYNSPLHF. CDR3 coding DNA: TGCGCCAGCAGCCAGGGACAGGGCTATAATTCACCCCTCCACTTT.

The V gene is TRBV2, the J gene TRBJ2-7, with 7 bases identical to TRBD1. Trimming removed 5 bases from V and 2 bases from J; junction bases left unmatched: 9. CDR1 and CDR2 from the germline V gene are SNHLY and FYNNEI. The CDR3 runs to 15 residues. The CDR3 nucleotides are TGTGCCAGCAGTACACCGGGACAGACTGCCTACGAGCAGTACGTC. This encodes CASSTPGQTAYEQYV.

This chain uses TRBV2 with TRBJ2-2; perhaps TRBD1 as D (6 bases). The CDR3 contains 14 residues. From germline, CDR1 is SNHLY and CDR2 FYNNEI. Trimming removed 3 bases from V and 3 bases from J, with 8 bases in between. CDR3 DNA sequence: TGTGCCAGCAGTGAGAACAGGGACACCGGGGAGCTGTTTTTT. Translated: CASSENRDTGELFF.

The rearrangement joins TRBV27 to TRBJ2-7; the D is unclear. CDR1 is MNHEY, CDR2 SMNVEV, per germline (reference sequence). This CDR3 region has 14 residues. V gave up 6 bases and J gave up 6 bases, with 18 bases separating them. CDR3 protein: CASSIDLVGAEQYF. The CDR3, as DNA: TGTGCCAGCAGCATCGATTTGGTTGGAGCCGAGCAGTACTTC.

This clone has only a few counts. The chain is built from TRBV11-2 and TRBJ2-1, with 10 bases that match TRBD1. From germline, CDR1 is SGHAT and CDR2 FQNNGV. J lost 5 bases, V lost 6 bases, and 10 bases had no gene match. The CDR3 is 16 amino acids. The CDR3, as DNA: TGTGCCAGCAGTCCGACAGGGGGCATTCGGAACAATGAGCAGTTCTTC. This sequence encodes CASSPTGGIRNNEQFF.

The CDR3: CASSHRGPYKDRDTQYF. The CDR3 nucleotides read TGTGCCAGTAGCCATCGTGGGCCTTATAAAGATAGGGATACGCAGTATTTT. The chain is built from TRBV19 and TRBJ2-3; the D is unclear. Germline CDR1 is LNHDA and CDR2 is SQIVND (reference sequence). Trimming stripped 6 bases from V and 6 bases from J, with 25 bases between. The CDR3 extends over 17 amino acids.

This clone appeared a few times. The rearrangement links TRBV9 to TRBJ1-6; 10 nucleotides agree with TRBD1. Germline V gene data show CDR1 as SGDLS and CDR2 as YYNGEE. V gave up 4 bases and J gave up 11 bases; unmatched junction bases: 9. The CDR3 consists of 15 residues. Written as DNA, the CDR3 is TGTGCCAGCAGCCCTACCGGGACAGGGGAGGCACCCCTCCACTTT. The encoded protein is CASSPTGTGEAPLHF.

The chain recombines TRBV7-8 with TRBJ1-5; D remains unclear. Trimming stripped 2 bases from V and 4 bases from J, with 15 bases between. Germline assignment: CDR1 SGHVS and CDR2 FQNEAQ. CDR3 size: 16 residues. DNA for the CDR3: TGTGCCAGCAGCTTATACTCCTATGGTTCGAATCAGCCCCAGCATTTT. Translating it yields CASSLYSYGSNQPQHF. Full variable domain (rest looked up from reference TRBV7-8 and TRBJ1-5): GAGVSQSPRYKVAKRGQDVALRCDPISGHVSLFWYQQALGQGPEFLTYFQNEAQLDKSGLPSDRFFAERPEGSVSTLKIQRTQQEDSAVYLCASSLYSYGSNQPQHFGDGTRLSIL.

This chain joins TRBV29-1 and TRBJ2-1; 8 bases fit TRBD2. V was pared by 2 bases and J by 4 bases, with 7 bases of the junction left unmatched. Germline V CDR1 and CDR2: SQVTM, ANQGSEA. The CDR3 contains 15 residues. The CDR3 DNA is TGCAGCGTTGAATTCGGGAGGGCCAGGTACAATGAGCAGTTCTTC. Its protein is CSVEFGRARYNEQFF.

The gene calls are TRBV19 and TRBJ1-3, with 7 bases fitting TRBD1. The CDR3 runs to 18 residues. The germline V gene has CDR1 LNHDA and CDR2 SQIVND (reference sequence). V was clipped by 8 bases and J by 0 bases; unmatched bases: 16. The CDR3 DNA is TGTGCCAGTTTGGCCACGGACAGGAGAAGGAGCTCTGGAAACACCATATATTTT. Translated: CASLATDRRRSSGNTIYF.

The J gene is TRBJ1-2, the V gene TRBV19, with D possibly matching TRBD1 (6 bases). V lost 7 bases and J 5 bases, leaving 23 bases between the germline ends. CDR1 and CDR2 (germline): LNHDA, SQIVND (reference sequence). The CDR3 extends over 16 amino acids. CDR3 bases: TGTGCCAGTACTTTCCCGGGACACGAAATTAAGTATGGCTACACCTTC. Protein sequence: CASTFPGHEIKYGYTF.

The chain employs TRBV7-9 and TRBJ1-2; no firm D call. Trimming pared 5 bases from V and 5 bases from J, leaving 15 bases between. The CDR3 has 14 residues. Looked up from germline, CDR1 is SEHNR and CDR2 is FQNEAQ (reference sequence). CDR3 sequence (DNA): TGTGCCAGCAGCCCGGAAGGAGGTCCTTATGGCTACACCTTC. Translation: CASSPEGGPYGYTF.